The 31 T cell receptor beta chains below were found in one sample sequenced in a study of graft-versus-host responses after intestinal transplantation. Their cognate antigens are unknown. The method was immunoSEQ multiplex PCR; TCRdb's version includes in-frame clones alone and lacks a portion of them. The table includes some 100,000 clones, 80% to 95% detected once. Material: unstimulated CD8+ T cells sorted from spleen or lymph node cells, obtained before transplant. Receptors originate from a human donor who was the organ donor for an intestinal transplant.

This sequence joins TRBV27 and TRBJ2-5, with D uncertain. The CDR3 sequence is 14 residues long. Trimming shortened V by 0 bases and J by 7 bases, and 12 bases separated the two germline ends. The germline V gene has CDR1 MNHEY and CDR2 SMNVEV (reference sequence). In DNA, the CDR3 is TGTGCCAGCAGTTTATCGGCGGCCCGCGGGACCCAGTACTTC. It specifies CASSLSAARGTQYF.

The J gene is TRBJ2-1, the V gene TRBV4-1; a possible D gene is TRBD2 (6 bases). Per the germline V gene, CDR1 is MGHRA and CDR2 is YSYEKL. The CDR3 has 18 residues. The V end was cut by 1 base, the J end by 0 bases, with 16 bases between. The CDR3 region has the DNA TGCGCCAGCAGCCAAGGACCGGGACTCTCCATCTCCTACAATGAGCAGTTCTTC. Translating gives CASSQGPGLSISYNEQFF.

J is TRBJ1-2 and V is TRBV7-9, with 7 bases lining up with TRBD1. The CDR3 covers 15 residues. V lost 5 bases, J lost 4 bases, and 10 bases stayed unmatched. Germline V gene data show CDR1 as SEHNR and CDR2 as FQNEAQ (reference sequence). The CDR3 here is CASSQLKQGPYGYTF. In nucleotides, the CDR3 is TGTGCCAGCAGCCAATTAAAACAGGGGCCCTATGGCTACACCTTC.

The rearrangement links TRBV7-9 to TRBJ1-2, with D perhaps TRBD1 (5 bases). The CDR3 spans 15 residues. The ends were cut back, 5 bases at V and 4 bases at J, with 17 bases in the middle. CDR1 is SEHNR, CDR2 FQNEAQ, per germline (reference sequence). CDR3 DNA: TGTGCCAGCAGCCCCGGACGGGGGAGAGGCTATGGCTACACCTTC. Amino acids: CASSPGRGRGYGYTF.

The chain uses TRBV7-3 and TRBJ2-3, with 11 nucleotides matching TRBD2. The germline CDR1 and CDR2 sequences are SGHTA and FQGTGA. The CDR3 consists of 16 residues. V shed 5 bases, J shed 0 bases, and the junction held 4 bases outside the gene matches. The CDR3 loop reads CASSGWTSGSTDTQYF. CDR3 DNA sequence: TGTGCCAGCAGCGGGTGGACTAGCGGGAGCACAGATACGCAGTATTTT. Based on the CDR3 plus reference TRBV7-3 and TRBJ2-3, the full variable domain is GAGVSQTPSNKVTEKGKYVELRCDPISGHTALYWYRQSLGQGPEFLIYFQGTGAADDSGLPNDRFFAVRPEGSVSTLKIQRTERGDSAVYLCASSGWTSGSTDTQYFGPGTRLTVL.

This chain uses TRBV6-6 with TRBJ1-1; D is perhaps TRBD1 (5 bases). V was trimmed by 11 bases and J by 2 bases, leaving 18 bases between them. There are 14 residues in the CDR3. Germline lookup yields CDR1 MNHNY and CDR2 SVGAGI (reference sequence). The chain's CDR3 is CAGVKVGLNTEAFF. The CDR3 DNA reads TGTGCCGGAGTTAAAGTGGGGCTCAACACTGAAGCTTTCTTT.

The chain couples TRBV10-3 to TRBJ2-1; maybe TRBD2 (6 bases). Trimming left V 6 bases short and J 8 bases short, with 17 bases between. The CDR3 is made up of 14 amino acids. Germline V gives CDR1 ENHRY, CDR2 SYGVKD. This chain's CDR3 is CAIRELAPYDEQFF. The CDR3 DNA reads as TGTGCCATCAGGGAACTAGCACCTTATGATGAGCAGTTCTTC.

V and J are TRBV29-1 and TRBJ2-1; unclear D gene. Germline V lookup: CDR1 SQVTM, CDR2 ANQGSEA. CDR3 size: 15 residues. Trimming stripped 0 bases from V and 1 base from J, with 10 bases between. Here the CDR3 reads CSVEDRVVSYNEQFF. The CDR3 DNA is TGCAGCGTTGAAGATCGAGTAGTATCCTACAATGAGCAGTTCTTC.

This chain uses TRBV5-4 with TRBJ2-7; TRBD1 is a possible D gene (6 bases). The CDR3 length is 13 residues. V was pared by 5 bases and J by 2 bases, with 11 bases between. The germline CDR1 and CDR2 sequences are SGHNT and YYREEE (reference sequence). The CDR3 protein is CASSSDSPYEQYF. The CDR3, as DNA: TGTGCCAGCAGTTCGGACAGCCCCTACGAGCAGTACTTC.

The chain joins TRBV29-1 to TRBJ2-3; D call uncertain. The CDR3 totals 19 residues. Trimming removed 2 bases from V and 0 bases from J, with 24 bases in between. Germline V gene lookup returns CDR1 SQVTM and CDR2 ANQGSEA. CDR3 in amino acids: CSVEFLEGTPQTSTDTQYF. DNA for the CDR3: TGCAGCGTTGAATTTCTGGAAGGAACGCCCCAGACTAGCACAGATACGCAGTATTTT.

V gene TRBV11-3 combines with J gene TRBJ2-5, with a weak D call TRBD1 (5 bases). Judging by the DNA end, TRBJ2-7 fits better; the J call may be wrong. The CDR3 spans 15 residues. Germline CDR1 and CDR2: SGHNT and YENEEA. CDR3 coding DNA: TGTGCCAGCAGCTCTAGAGGACAAATAACCTACGAGCAGTACTTC. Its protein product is CASSSRGQITYEQYF.

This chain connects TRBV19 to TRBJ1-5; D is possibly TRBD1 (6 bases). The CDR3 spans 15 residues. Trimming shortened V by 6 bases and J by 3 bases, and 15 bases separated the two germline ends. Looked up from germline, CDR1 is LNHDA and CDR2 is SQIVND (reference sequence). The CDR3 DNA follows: TGTGCCAGTAGGTTGACAGGTGGTTACAATCAGCCCCAGCATTTT. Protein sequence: CASRLTGGYNQPQHF.

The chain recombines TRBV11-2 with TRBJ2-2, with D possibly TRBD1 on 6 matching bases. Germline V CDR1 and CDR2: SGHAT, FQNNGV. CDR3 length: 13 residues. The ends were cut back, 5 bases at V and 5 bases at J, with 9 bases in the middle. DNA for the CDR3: TGTGCCAGCAGCCCAGGGGAGACCGGGGAGCTGTTTTTT. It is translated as CASSPGETGELFF. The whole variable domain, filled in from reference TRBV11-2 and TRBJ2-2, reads EAGVAQSPRYKIIEKRQSVAFWCNPISGHATLYWYQQILGQGPKLLIQFQNNGVVDDSQLPKDRFSAERLKGVDSTLKIQPAKLEDSAVYLCASSPGETGELFFGEGSRLTVL.

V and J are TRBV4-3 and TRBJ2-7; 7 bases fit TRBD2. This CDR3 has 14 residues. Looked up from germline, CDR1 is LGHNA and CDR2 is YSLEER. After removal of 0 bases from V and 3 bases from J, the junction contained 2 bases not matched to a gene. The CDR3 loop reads CASSQDSGHYEQYF. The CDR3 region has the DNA TGCGCCAGCAGCCAAGATAGCGGGCACTACGAGCAGTACTTC.

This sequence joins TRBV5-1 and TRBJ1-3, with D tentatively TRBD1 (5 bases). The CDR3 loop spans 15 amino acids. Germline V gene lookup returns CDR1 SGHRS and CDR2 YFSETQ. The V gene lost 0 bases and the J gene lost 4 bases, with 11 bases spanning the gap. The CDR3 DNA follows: TGCGCCAGCAGCTTGGCCGAAGGGGCGGGAAACACCATATATTTT. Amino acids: CASSLAEGAGNTIYF.

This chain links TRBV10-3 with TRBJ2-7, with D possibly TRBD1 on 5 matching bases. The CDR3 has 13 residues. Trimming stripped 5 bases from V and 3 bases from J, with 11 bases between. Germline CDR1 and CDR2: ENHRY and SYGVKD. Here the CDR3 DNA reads TGTGCCATCAGTCCTGACAGTAGCTACGAGCAGTACTTC. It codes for CAISPDSSYEQYF.

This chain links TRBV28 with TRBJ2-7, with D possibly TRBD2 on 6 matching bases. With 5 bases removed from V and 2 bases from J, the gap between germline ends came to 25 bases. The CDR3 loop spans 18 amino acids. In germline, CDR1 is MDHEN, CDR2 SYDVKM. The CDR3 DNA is TGTGCCAGCAGTCCTTTGGTCTACGGGAGTCCCCTAGCCTACGAGCAGTACTTC. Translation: CASSPLVYGSPLAYEQYF.

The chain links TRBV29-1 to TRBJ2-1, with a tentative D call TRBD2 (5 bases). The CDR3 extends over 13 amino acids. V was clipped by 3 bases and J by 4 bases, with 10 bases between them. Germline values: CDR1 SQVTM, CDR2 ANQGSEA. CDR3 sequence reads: CSVEDSPYNEQFF. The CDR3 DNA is TGCAGCGTTGAGGACTCGCCATACAATGAGCAGTTCTTC.

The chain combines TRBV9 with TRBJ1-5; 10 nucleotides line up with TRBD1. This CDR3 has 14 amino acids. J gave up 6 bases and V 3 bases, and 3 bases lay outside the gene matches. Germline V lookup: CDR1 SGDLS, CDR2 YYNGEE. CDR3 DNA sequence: TGTGCCAGCAGCGCGACAGGGGGCAGTCAGCCCCAGCATTTT. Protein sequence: CASSATGGSQPQHF.

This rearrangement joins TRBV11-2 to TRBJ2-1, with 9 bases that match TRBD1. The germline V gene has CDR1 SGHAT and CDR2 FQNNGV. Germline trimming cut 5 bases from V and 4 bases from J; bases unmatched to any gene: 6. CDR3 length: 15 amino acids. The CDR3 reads CASSPPGQGYNEQFF. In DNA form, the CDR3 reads TGTGCCAGCAGCCCCCCGGGACAGGGATACAATGAGCAGTTCTTC.

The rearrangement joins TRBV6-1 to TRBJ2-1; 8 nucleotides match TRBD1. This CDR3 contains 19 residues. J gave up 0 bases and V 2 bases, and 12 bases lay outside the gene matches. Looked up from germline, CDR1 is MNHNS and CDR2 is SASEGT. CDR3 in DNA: TGTGCCAGCAGTGAATCGGACAGGGAGGCTGGGTCCTCCTACAATGAGCAGTTCTTC. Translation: CASSESDREAGSSYNEQFF.

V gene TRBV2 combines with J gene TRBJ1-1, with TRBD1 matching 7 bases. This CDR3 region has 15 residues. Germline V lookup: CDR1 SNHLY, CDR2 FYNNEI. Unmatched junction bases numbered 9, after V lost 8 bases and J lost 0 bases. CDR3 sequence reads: CASPNRDRVNTEAFF. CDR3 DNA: TGTGCCAGCCCGAACCGGGACAGAGTGAACACTGAAGCTTTCTTT.

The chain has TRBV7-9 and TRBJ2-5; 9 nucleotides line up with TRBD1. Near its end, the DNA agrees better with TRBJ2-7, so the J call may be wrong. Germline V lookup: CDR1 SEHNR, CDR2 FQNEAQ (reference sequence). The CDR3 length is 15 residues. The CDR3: CASSLGFRTGDEQYF. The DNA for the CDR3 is TGTGCCAGCAGCTTAGGTTTCCGGACAGGGGACGAGCAGTACTTC.

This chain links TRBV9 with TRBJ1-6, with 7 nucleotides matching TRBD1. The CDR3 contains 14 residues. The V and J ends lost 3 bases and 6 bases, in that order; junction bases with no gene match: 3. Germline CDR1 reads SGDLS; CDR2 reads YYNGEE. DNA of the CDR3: TGTGCCAGCAGCGAGGGACAGCTTAATTCACCCCTCCACTTT. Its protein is CASSEGQLNSPLHF.

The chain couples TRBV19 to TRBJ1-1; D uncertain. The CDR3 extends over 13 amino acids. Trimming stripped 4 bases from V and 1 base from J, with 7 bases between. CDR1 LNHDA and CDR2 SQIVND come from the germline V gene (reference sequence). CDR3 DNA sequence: TGTGCCAGTAGTAGCGGTTGGAACACTGAAGCTTTCTTT. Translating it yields CASSSGWNTEAFF.

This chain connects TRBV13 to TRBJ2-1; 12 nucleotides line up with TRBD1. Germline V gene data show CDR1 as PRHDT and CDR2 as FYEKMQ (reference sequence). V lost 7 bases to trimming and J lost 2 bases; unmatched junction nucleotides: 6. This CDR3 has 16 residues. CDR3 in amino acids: CASISGQGATYNEQFF. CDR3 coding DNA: TGTGCCAGCATTTCGGGACAGGGGGCAACCTACAATGAGCAGTTCTTC.

The chain's CDR3 is CASTSLDRGAGELFF. As DNA, the CDR3 is TGTGCCAGTACCTCCTTGGACAGGGGGGCCGGGGAGCTGTTTTTT. The chain links TRBV19 to TRBJ2-2; 10 nucleotides agree with TRBD1. The CDR3 is 15 amino acids. CDR1 LNHDA and CDR2 SQIVND come from the germline V gene (reference sequence). V trimming: 7 bases; J trimming: 6 bases; junction bases outside the gene matches: 8.

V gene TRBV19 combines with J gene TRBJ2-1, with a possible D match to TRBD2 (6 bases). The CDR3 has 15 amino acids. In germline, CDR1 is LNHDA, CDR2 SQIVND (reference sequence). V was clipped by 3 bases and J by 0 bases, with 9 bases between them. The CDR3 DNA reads TGTGCCAGTAGTATTGGGGGGTACTCCTACAATGAGCAGTTCTTC. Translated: CASSIGGYSYNEQFF.

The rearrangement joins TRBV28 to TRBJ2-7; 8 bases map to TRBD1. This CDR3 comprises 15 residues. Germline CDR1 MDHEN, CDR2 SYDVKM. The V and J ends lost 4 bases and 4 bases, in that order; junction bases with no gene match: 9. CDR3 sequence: CASSSGRTGRYEQYF. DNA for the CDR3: TGTGCCAGCAGTTCCGGTAGGACAGGGAGGTACGAGCAGTACTTC. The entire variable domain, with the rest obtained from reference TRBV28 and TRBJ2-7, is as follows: DVKVTQSSRYLVKRTGEKVFLECVQDMDHENMFWYRQDPGLGLRLIYFSYDVKMKEKGDIPEGYSVSREKKERFSLILESASTNQTSMYLCASSSGRTGRYEQYFGPGTRLTVT.

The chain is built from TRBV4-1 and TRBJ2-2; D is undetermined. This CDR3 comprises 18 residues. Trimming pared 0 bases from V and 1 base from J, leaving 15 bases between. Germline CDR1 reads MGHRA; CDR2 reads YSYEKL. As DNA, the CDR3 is TGCGCCAGCAGCCAAGATGAACTCATTACCCTGAACACCGGGGAGCTGTTTTTT. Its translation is CASSQDELITLNTGELFF.

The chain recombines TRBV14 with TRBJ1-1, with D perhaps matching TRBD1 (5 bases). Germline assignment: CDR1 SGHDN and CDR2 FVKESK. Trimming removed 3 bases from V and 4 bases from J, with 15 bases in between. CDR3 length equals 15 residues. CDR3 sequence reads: CASSQDIGLGTEAFF. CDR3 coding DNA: TGTGCCAGCAGCCAGGACATTGGGCTGGGCACTGAAGCTTTCTTT.